This TCR beta chain was recorded in a study of blood T cell repertoires in COVID-19. In the study overall: Samples came from the United States, Italy and Spain, spanning acute and convalescent COVID-19. Sources were T cells, B-cell-depleted T cells, or PBMCs; the material itself was cDNA or gDNA.

Assay used: immunoSEQ multiplex PCR; TCRdb lists only in-frame clones, some missing. Of about 480,000 clones listed, 75% to 90% are singletons. Trimming cost V 2 bases and J 9 bases, with 15 bases left between them. This CDR3 spans 14 amino acids. From germline, CDR1 is MNHEY and CDR2 SMNVEV (reference sequence). The sample taken for sequencing was peripheral blood. The chain combines TRBV27 with TRBJ2-3; D perhaps matches TRBD1 (5 bases). This clonotype originated in a man aged 18 to 29 with COVID-19, enrolled during active disease. CDR3 sequence: CASSLIGAPNTQYF. CDR3 DNA: TGTGCCAGCAGTTTAATAGGGGCTCCCAACACGCAGTATTTT.